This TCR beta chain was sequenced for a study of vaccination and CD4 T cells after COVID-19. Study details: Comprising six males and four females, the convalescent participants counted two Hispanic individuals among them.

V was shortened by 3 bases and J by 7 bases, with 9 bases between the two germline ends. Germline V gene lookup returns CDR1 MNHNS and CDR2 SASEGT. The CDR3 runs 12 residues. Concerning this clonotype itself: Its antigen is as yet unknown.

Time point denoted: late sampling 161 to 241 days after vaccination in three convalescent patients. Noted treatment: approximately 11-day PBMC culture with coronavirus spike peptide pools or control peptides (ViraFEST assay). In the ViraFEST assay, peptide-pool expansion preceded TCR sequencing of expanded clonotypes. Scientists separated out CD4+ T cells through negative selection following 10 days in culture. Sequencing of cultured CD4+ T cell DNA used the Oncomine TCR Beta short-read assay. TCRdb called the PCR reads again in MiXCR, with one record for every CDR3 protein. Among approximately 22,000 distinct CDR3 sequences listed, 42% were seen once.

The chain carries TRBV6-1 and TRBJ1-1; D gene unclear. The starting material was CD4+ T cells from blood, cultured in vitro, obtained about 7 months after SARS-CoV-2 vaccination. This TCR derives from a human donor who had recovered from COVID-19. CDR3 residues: CASSDYRSEAFF. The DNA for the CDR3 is TGTGCCAGCAGTGACTATAGAAGTGAAGCTTTCTTT.